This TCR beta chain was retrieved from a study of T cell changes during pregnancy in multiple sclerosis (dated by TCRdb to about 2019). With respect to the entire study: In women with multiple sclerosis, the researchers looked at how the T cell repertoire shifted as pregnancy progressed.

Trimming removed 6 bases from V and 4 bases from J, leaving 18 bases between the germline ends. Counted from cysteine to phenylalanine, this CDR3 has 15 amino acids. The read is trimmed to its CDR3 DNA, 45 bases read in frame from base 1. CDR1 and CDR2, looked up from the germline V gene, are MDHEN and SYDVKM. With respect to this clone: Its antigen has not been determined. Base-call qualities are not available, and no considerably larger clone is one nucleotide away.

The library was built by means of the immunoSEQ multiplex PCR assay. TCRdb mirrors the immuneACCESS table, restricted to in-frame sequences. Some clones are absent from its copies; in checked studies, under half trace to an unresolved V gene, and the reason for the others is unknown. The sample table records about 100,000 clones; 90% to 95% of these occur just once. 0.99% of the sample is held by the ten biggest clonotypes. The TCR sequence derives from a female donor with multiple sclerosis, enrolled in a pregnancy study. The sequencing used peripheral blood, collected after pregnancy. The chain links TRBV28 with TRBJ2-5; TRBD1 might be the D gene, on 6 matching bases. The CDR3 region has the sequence CASRTYTGWGETQYF. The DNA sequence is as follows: TGTGCCAGCAGGACGTATACAGGGTGGGGAGAGACCCAGTACTTC.